Here is one TCR beta chain with its context. Germline trimming cut 1 base from V and 1 base from J; bases unmatched to any gene: 3. This CDR3 is built from 15 residues. The germline gives CDR1 SEHNR, CDR2 FQNEAQ (reference sequence). Via MiXCR, TCRdb re-called the 5' RACE reads, giving one row per CDR3 protein. The table has approximately 250,000 distinct CDR3 sequences, roughly 32% seen once. This record belongs to a study of CD8 T cells in ankylosing spondylitis. The sequence came from a male donor with ankylosing spondylitis or in good health (not recorded which). V gene TRBV7-9 combines with J gene TRBJ2-7, with 8 positions matching TRBD1. The sequenced sample was blood, either unsorted or a sorted T cell fraction (not recorded which). CDR3: CASSLGTGISYEQYF. The CDR3 DNA follows: TGTGCCAGCAGCTTAGGGACAGGGATTTCCTACGAGCAGTACTTC.